The clone carrying this TCR beta chain was found once. Sequencing was performed with immunoSEQ multiplex PCR; in TCRdb, only in-frame clones are kept and a portion is missing. The table records fewer than 80,000 clones, about 84% of them present only once. The data derive from a study of blood T cell repertoires in COVID-19. V was shortened by 2 bases and J by 2 bases, with 16 bases between the two germline ends. The germline V gene encodes CDR1 SGHNT and CDR2 YYREEE (reference sequence). This CDR3 spans 16 amino acids. The chain combines TRBV5-4 with TRBJ1-2; no definite D call. The receptor comes from a man aged 50 or older with COVID-19, enrolled during active disease. Sequencing was done on a sample of peripheral blood. The CDR3 loop reads CASSFGTVPKNYGYTF. Here the CDR3 DNA reads TGTGCCAGCAGCTTTGGTACAGTCCCTAAGAACTATGGCTACACCTTC.